This is a list of T cell receptor beta chains from one sample in a study of shared clonotypes between healthy human individuals. Libraries were prepared by immunoSEQ multiplex PCR; TCRdb keeps only in-frame clonotypes and omits some of them. This table holds about 2.1 million clones, roughly 95% found once. The sequenced sample consisted of naive CD8+ T cells from PBMCs. The origin of the receptors is a man between 18 and 29 years old in good health. Some clones in this sample may be carry-over from other donors' samples. Each CDR3 is given with its conserved first and last residue. The D gene is left open where the match is weak.

d_gene	v_gene	len	j_gene	CDR3nt	CDR3aa
NA	TRBV27	13	TRBJ2-7	TGTGCCAGCAGTTGGGCAGCCTCCTACGAGCAGTACTTC	CASSWAASYEQYF
TRBD2	TRBV19	15	TRBJ2-1	TGTGCCAGTAGCCCGACTAGCGGGAGCTACAATGAGCAGTTCTTC	CASSPTSGSYNEQFF
TRBD2	TRBV5-6	17	TRBJ2-7	TGTGCCAGCAGTTCGACAGGACTAGCGGTGAACACCTACGAGCAGTACTTC	CASSSTGLAVNTYEQYF
NA	TRBV27	16	TRBJ2-1	TGTGCCAGCAGTGCAGGGTTTGGAGCCTCCTACAATGAGCAGTTCTTC	CASSAGFGASYNEQFF
NA	TRBV6-5	10	TRBJ2-7	TGTGCCAGCAGCTATCCCGAGCAGTACTTC	CASSYPEQYF
TRBD2	TRBV29-1	15	TRBJ2-7	TGCAGCGTGGAGTGGGCGGGAGGTCAGAGCTACGAGCAGTACTTC	CSVEWAGGQSYEQYF
TRBD2	TRBV7-9	14	TRBJ2-7	TGTGCCAGCAGCTCCCTTAGCGGGAGTTACGAGCAGTACTTC	CASSSLSGSYEQYF
TRBD1	TRBV6-1	17	TRBJ1-5	TGTGCCAGCAGTGAGGACAGGGGGGGATATAGCAATCAGCCCCAGCATTTT	CASSEDRGGYSNQPQHF
NA	TRBV6-5	14	TRBJ2-5	TGTGCCAGCAGTTTAAGTACAGAAGAAGAGACCCAGTACTTC	CASSLSTEEETQYF
NA	TRBV28	16	TRBJ2-1	TGTGCCAGCAGCTGGGGGGGCGGCTTCTCCTACAATGAGCAGTTCTTC	CASSWGGGFSYNEQFF
NA	TRBV4-1	17	TRBJ2-2	TGCGCCAGCAGCCAAGATCCCCCCAGGGGCGGCACCGGGGAGCTGTTTTTT	CASSQDPPRGGTGELFF
TRBD2	TRBV5-4	15	TRBJ2-3	TGTGCCAGCAGCGTTAGCGGGGATGACACAGATACGCAGTATTTT	CASSVSGDDTDTQYF
TRBD2	TRBV6-6	14	TRBJ2-3	TGTGCCAGCAGTTACTTGGCGGGAGGAGATACGCAGTATTTT	CASSYLAGGDTQYF
NA	TRBV4-1	15	TRBJ1-3	TGCGCCAGCAGCCAGTCAAGCAAACCTGGAAACACCATATATTTT	CASSQSSKPGNTIYF
NA	TRBV7-8	14	TRBJ2-7	TGTGCCAGCGGGGTGTCGACCCTCTCCTACGAGCAGTACTTC	CASGVSTLSYEQYF
NA	TRBV7-9	14	TRBJ1-5	TGTGCCAGCAGCTTAGGAGGGCACAATCAGCCCCAGCATTTT	CASSLGGHNQPQHF
TRBD1	TRBV19	14	TRBJ1-5	TGTGCCAGCGCTGGGACAGGGGGCGTTCAGCCCCAGCATTTT	CASAGTGGVQPQHF
TRBD2	TRBV15	18	TRBJ2-4	TGTGCCACCAGCAGAGAGAAGACTAGCGGGAGGTCCAAAAACATTCAGTACTTC	CATSREKTSGRSKNIQYF
NA	TRBV28	12	TRBJ2-1	TGTGCCAGCAGCCAAGGGCCCAATGAGCAGTTCTTC	CASSQGPNEQFF
NA	TRBV4-1	16	TRBJ1-3	TGCGCCAGCAGCCAAGATAGAGGACAACCTGGAAACACCATATATTTT	CASSQDRGQPGNTIYF
NA	TRBV5-6	14	TRBJ1-2	TGTGCCAGCAGTTTCAGGAATTCTAACTATGGCTACACCTTC	CASSFRNSNYGYTF
NA	TRBV7-9	12	TRBJ2-7	TGTGCCAGCAGCTTGGGGCTAAATGGACCGTACTTC	CASSLGLNGPYF